The entry below describes one T cell receptor beta chain. No antigen is known for it. The Oncomine TCR Beta short-read assay sequenced DNA from cultured CD4+ T cells. From the PCR reads, TCRdb called clonotypes with MiXCR, one entry per CDR3 protein. Of approximately 21,000 distinct CDR3 sequences in the sample, roughly three fifths are singletons; the top ten hold 13%. Noted treatment: roughly 11-day PBMC culture with coronavirus spike peptide pools or control peptides (ViraFEST assay). Healthy vaccinees, negative for nucleocapsid antibodies before and after vaccination, had no earlier SARS-CoV-2 infection. These data belong to a study of vaccination and CD4 T cells after COVID-19. Study in general: Two doses of either BNT162b2 or mRNA-1273 vaccine went to participants.

Study-wide points: Analysis of convalescent patients found that 304 of 307 vaccine-specific clones were spike mono-reactive.

In germline, CDR1 is DFQATT, CDR2 SNEGSKA (reference sequence). The CDR3 has 13 amino acids. Trimming removed 1 base from V and 4 bases from J; junction bases left unmatched: 0. The source of this sequence is a human donor who received a COVID-19 vaccine. This rearrangement joins TRBV20-1 to TRBJ1-1; TRBD1 matches 10 bases. The sample consisted of CD4+ T cells from blood, cultured in vitro, taken after SARS-CoV-2 vaccination. The CDR3 protein is CSARGTGGTEAFF. The CDR3 bases are TGCAGTGCTAGAGGGACAGGGGGCACTGAAGCTTTCTTT.